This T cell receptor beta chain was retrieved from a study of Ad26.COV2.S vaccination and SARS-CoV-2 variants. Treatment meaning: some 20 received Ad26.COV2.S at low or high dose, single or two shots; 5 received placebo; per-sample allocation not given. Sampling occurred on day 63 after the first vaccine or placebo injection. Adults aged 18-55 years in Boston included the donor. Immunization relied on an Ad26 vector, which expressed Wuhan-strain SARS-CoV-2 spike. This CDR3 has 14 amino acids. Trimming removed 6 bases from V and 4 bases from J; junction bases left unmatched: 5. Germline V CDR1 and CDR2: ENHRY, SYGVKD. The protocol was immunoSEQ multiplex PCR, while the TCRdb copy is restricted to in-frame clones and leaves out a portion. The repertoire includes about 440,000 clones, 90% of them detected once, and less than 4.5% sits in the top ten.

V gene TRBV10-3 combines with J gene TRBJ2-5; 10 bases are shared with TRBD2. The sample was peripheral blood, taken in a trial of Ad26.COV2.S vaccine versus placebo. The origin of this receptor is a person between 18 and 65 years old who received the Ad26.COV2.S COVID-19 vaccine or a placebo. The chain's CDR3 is CAISKAGGVETQYF. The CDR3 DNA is TGTGCCATCAGCAAAGCGGGAGGGGTAGAGACCCAGTACTTC.